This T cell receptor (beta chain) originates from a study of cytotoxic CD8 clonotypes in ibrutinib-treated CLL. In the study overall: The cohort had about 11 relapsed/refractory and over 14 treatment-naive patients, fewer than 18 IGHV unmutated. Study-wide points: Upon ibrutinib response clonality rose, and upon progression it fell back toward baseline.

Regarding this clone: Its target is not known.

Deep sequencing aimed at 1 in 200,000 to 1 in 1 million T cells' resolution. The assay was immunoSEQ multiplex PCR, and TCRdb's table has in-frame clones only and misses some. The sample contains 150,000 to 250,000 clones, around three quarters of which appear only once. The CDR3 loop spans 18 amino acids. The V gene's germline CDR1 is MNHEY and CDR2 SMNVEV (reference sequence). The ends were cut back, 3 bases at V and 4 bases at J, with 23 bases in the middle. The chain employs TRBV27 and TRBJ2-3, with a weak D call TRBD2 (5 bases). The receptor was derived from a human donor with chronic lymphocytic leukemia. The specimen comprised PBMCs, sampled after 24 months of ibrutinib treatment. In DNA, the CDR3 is TGTGCCAGCAGTTTCCTAGCCCCTTCGTCCTCCGGCTCAGATACGCAGTATTTT. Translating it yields CASSFLAPSSSGSDTQYF.